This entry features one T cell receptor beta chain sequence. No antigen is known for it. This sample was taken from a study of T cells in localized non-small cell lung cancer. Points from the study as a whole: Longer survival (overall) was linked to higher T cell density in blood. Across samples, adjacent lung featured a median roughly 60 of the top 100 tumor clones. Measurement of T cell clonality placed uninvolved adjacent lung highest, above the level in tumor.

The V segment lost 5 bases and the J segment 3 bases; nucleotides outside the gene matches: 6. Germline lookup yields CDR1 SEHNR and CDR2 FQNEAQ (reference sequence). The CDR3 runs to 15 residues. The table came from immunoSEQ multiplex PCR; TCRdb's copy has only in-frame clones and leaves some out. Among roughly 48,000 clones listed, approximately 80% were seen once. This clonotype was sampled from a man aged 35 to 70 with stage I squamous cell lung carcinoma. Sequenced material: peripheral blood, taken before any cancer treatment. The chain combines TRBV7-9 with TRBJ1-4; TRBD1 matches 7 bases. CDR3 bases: TGTGCCAGCAGCCTGAGACAGGGCTCTAATGAAAAACTGTTTTTT. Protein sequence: CASSLRQGSNEKLFF.